This TCR beta chain was recovered during a study of blood T cells in healthy people across ages. Germline CDR1 SGHKS, CDR2 YYEKEE (reference sequence). The CDR3 is made up of 13 amino acids. Only one count was recorded for this clonotype. A junction boundary mismatches the germline segment, possibly from a read error. Primers used in a second PCR of roughly 6 to 11 cycles were a sample-barcoded 5' primer and a J-beta primer mix. TCRdb re-analysed the 5' RACE reads in MiXCR, keeping a single row per CDR3 protein. The sample consists of around 1.5 million distinct CDR3 sequences, roughly a third of them appearing once.

The genes are TRBV5-5 and TRBJ2-5; no clear D gene. The sequenced material came from blood. The sequence was collected from a woman aged 25 to 39 in good health. The CDR3 protein is CASTLAVEETQYF. CDR3 DNA sequence: TGTGCCAGCACCTTGGCGGTTGAAGAGACCCAGTACTTC.